Included here is one T cell receptor (beta chain) sequence, with context. Its antigen is unknown. Using immunoSEQ multiplex PCR, the repertoire was profiled, and TCRdb retains in-frame clones only, with some absent. The table includes fewer than 40,000 clones, just under 85% detected once. CDR3 length: 13 amino acids. V was trimmed by 0 bases and J by 7 bases, leaving 10 bases between them. Per germline, CDR1 SGHDT and CDR2 YYEEEE. This entry comes from a study of vaccination effects on CD4 cells after COVID-19. Study results and limitations: Convalescent patients in the study were few, and early post-infection timepoints were absent.

Sequencing in the ViraFEST assay came after antigen-specific CD4+ T cells had been expanded with viral peptide pools, which were used to stimulate PBMC. Once cultured for about 9 days, the cells underwent separation to obtain CD4+ T cells. Everyone in the study got two shots of either the BNT162b2 or mRNA-1273 vaccine. Prior SARS-CoV-2 infection was absent in the vaccine recipients, as shown by negative nucleocapsid antibodies. At days 3 and 7, half of the medium was exchanged for IL-2 medium. The specimen comprised CD4+ T cells from PBMCs cultured with HCoV-NL63 spike peptides, sampled after COVID-19 vaccination. This chain links TRBV5-6 with TRBJ1-1; D unresolved. This sequence originates from a human donor who received a COVID-19 vaccine. Some clones in this sample may be carry-over from other donors' samples. For the CDR3, the DNA is TGTGCCAGCAGCTTGGGATTGGGAGTTGAAGCTTTCTTT. The encoded protein is CASSLGLGVEAFF.